The 19 T cell receptor beta chains listed next were all sequenced from one sample in a study of Graves' ophthalmopathy and Graves' hyperthyroidism. Amplifying from RNA transcripts, the study obtained TCR beta CDR3 regions. An opening RT-PCR round employed HTBI primers and preceded a second-round multiplex PCR. TCRdb reprocessed the multiplex PCR reads with MiXCR, giving one entry per CDR3 protein. The sample includes 740,000 or so distinct CDR3 sequences, roughly two fifths seen only once; the top ten take 40% to 55%. The sample consisted of peripheral blood. The receptors were gathered from an adult man with Graves' ophthalmopathy.

This clonotype has only a few counts. CDR3 sequence: CASSFMRQETQYF. CDR3 nucleotide sequence: TGTGCCAGCAGTTTTATGAGGCAAGAGACCCAGTACTTC. The chain employs TRBV2 and TRBJ2-5; D call uncertain. The CDR3 runs 13 residues. V lost 5 bases, J lost 2 bases, and 9 bases lay in between. CDR1 SNHLY and CDR2 FYNNEI come from the germline V gene.

This clonotype was seen at least ten times. V is TRBV7-6 and J is TRBJ1-3; 9 positions match TRBD1. The junction had 11 bases not matched to a gene; V was cut back by 2 bases and J by 0 bases. Looked up from germline, CDR1 is SGHVS and CDR2 is FNYEAQ. The CDR3 runs 19 residues. The DNA for the CDR3 is TGTGCCAGCAGCTTATTGGGGACAGGGCCCTCCACCTCTGGAAACACCATATATTTT. Translating gives CASSLLGTGPSTSGNTIYF.

The chain employs TRBV20-1 and TRBJ1-1, with D hard to call. V was shortened by 0 bases and J by 1 base, with 12 bases between the two germline ends. Germline V lookup: CDR1 DFQATT, CDR2 SNEGSKA (reference sequence). The CDR3 covers 15 residues. CDR3 residues: CSARDTWISNTEAFF. In DNA form, the CDR3 reads TGCAGTGCTAGAGATACGTGGATTTCGAACACTGAAGCTTTCTTT.

This clonotype has only one observation. The V gene is TRBV29-1, the J gene TRBJ2-6, with D tentatively TRBD2 (5 bases). The V and J ends lost 6 bases and 2 bases respectively, with 17 bases between them. The CDR3 covers 16 residues. From germline, CDR1 is SQVTM and CDR2 ANQGSEA. DNA for the CDR3: TGCAGCGTGGAGCGGCGATTGAACACTGGGGCCAACGTCCTGACTTTC. Protein product: CSVERRLNTGANVLTF.

V is TRBV2 and J is TRBJ1-6, with 8 bases matching TRBD1. V dropped 8 bases and J dropped 4; count of bases not matched to a gene: 7. The germline gives CDR1 SNHLY, CDR2 FYNNEI. The CDR3 is made up of 15 amino acids. DNA for the CDR3: TGTGCCAGCTCACCAGGGGGCCCGTATAATTCACCCCTCCACTTT. Amino acid sequence: CASSPGGPYNSPLHF.

This clonotype was counted ten times or more. This chain connects TRBV29-1 to TRBJ2-7; D tentatively fits TRBD1 or TRBD2 (6 bases each). Trimming removed 7 bases at V and 4 bases at J, with 17 bases between. The CDR3 contains 13 residues. The germline gives CDR1 SQVTM, CDR2 ANQGSEA. This chain's CDR3 is CSAAGHKAYEQYF. For the CDR3, the DNA is TGCAGCGCCGCGGGACACAAAGCATACGAGCAGTACTTC.

This clonotype was counted a single time. This chain connects TRBV25-1 to TRBJ2-2; 7 bases fit TRBD1. Germline trimming cut 3 bases from V and 6 bases from J; bases unmatched to any gene: 4. The CDR3 sequence is 14 residues long. Germline V gene data show CDR1 as MGHDK and CDR2 as SYGVNS. The CDR3 region has the DNA TGTGCCAGCAGTGAGATACAGGGGCCCGGGGAGCTGTTTTTT. This translates into CASSEIQGPGELFF.

The chain has TRBV11-1 and TRBJ1-2; 9 nucleotides agree with TRBD1. Germline trimming cut 5 bases from V and 5 bases from J; bases unmatched to any gene: 6. This CDR3 comprises 14 residues. CDR1 and CDR2 from the germline V gene are SGHAT and FQDESV (reference sequence). CDR3 protein: CASSIRTGVYGYTF. In DNA, the CDR3 is TGTGCCAGCAGCATACGGACAGGGGTGTATGGCTACACCTTC.

This clonotype was counted ten times or more. The chain recombines TRBV7-6 with TRBJ2-7, with D perhaps matching TRBD1 (5 bases). The germline CDR1 and CDR2 sequences are SGHVS and FNYEAQ. Trimming cost V 0 bases and J 4 bases, with 7 bases left between them. This CDR3 is 13 amino acids long. The CDR3 loop is CASSLAGDYEQYF. CDR3 nucleotides: TGTGCCAGCAGCTTAGCAGGGGATTACGAGCAGTACTTC.

This clonotype was detected many times. The gene calls are TRBV14 and TRBJ2-5; a possible D gene is TRBD1 (6 bases). The germline V and J ends were trimmed by 4 bases and 1 base, with 10 bases remaining between them. Looked up from germline, CDR1 is SGHDN and CDR2 is FVKESK. The CDR3 sequence is 14 residues long. The CDR3 loop reads CASSRRQVQETQYF. The CDR3 DNA reads as TGTGCCAGCAGCCGCCGACAGGTCCAAGAGACCCAGTACTTC.

This clonotype has at least ten counts. This sequence joins TRBV7-9 and TRBJ2-5, with a weak D call TRBD1 (5 bases). The CDR3 is 14 residues long. V lost 2 bases and J 4 bases, leaving 11 bases between the germline ends. Germline V gene sequence: CDR1 SEHNR, CDR2 FQNEAQ (reference sequence). The CDR3 loop is CASSLILQGETQYF. The CDR3 DNA sequence: TGTGCCAGCAGCTTAATCCTCCAGGGAGAGACCCAGTACTTC.

This clonotype was found a few times. It may be a read error: a sequence one base away is much more abundant. The rearrangement links TRBV7-9 to TRBJ1-2; a weak D match, TRBD1 (5 bases). This CDR3 contains 13 residues. In germline, CDR1 is SEHNR, CDR2 FQNEAQ (reference sequence). Trimming took 5 bases from V and 6 from J, leaving 13 bases between them. The CDR3 region is CASSPDSYDGYTF. The CDR3 DNA sequence: TGTGCCAGCAGCCCCGACAGCTACGATGGCTACACCTTC. The whole variable domain, remainder taken from reference TRBV7-9 and TRBJ1-2, is DTGVSQNPRHKITKRGQNVTFRCDPISEHNRLYWYRQTLGQGPEFLTYFQNEAQLEKSRLLSDRFSAERPKGSFSTLEIQRTEQGDSAMYLCASSPDSYDGYTFGSGTRLTVV.

About this clonotype itself: The missing conserved phenylalanine or tryptophan at the end of this CDR3 makes a read error likely. The V and J genes are TRBV25-1 and TRBJ1-1; 7 bases agree with TRBD1. V gave up 6 bases and J gave up 0 bases; unmatched junction bases: 7. Germline V gene data show CDR1 as MGHDK and CDR2 as SYGVNS. This CDR3 spans 15 amino acids. CDR3 nucleotide sequence: TGTGCCAGCAGCTTCAGGACAGGCATGAACACTGAAGCTTTCTCT. It codes for CASSFRTGMNTEAFS.

This clonotype showed up many times. V usage is TRBV10-3 and J usage is TRBJ2-5; D perhaps matches TRBD2 (7 bases). The germline V gene has CDR1 ENHRY and CDR2 SYGVKD. CDR3 length: 19 amino acids. V dropped 5 bases and J dropped 0 bases, with 25 bases sitting between them. CDR3: CAISHSGDLAGEYQETQYF. The CDR3 DNA reads as TGTGCCATCAGTCATTCAGGGGACTTAGCGGGCGAGTACCAAGAGACCCAGTACTTC.

The chain employs TRBV11-2 and TRBJ2-3; maybe TRBD1 (5 bases). Germline V lookup: CDR1 SGHAT, CDR2 FQNNGV. This CDR3 spans 16 amino acids. V lost 0 bases, J lost 6 bases, and 16 bases lay in between. The CDR3 here is CASSLDLGQGMDTQYF. The CDR3 DNA sequence: TGTGCCAGCAGCTTAGACCTAGGGCAGGGTATGGATACGCAGTATTTT.

Comment on this clonotype: An end of the junction differs from the germline gene, which may be a read error. DNA of the CDR3: TGTGCCAGCAGTCCCGGGGTGGATAATCAGCCCCAGCATTTT. Translating gives CASSPGVDNQPQHF. J is TRBJ1-5 and V is TRBV24-1; D gene uncertain. Germline CDR1 is KGHDR and CDR2 is SFDVKD. The length of the CDR3 is 14 residues.

V usage is TRBV7-9 and J usage is TRBJ1-1; a weak D match, TRBD1 (6 bases). Trimming removed 5 bases at V and 1 base at J, with 14 bases between. The CDR3 runs 15 residues. Germline assignment: CDR1 SEHNR and CDR2 FQNEAQ (reference sequence). In DNA form, the CDR3 reads TGTGCCAGCAGCCAAGAACAGGGTCCGAACACTGAAGCTTTCTTT. The encoded protein is CASSQEQGPNTEAFF.

The J gene is TRBJ1-1, the V gene TRBV29-1; D perhaps matches TRBD1 (5 bases). Trimming took off 4 bases at V and 5 bases at J, with 20 bases between the two ends. CDR3 size: 15 residues. Germline V gene sequence: CDR1 SQVTM, CDR2 ANQGSEA. This CDR3 reads CSVGFDRQGWTEAFF. The CDR3 nucleotides read TGCAGCGTTGGGTTCGACCGGCAGGGCTGGACTGAAGCTTTCTTT.

This clonotype was detected only a few times. The J gene is TRBJ1-1, the V gene TRBV6-6; D remains unclear. The CDR3 runs to 13 residues. CDR1 MNHNY and CDR2 SVGAGI come from the germline V gene (reference sequence). Trimming left V 2 bases short and J 11 bases short, with 15 bases between. CDR3 DNA sequence: TGTGCCAGCAGTTACCGGGAGAACAACGCTGCTTTCTTT. It is translated as CASSYRENNAAFF.